This TCR beta chain appears in the sequencing data of a study of T-cell reconstitution after alpha-beta-depleted transplantation in children. The ends lost 6 bases at V and 2 bases at J; junction bases unmatched: 5. The CDR3 is made up of 13 amino acids. Germline V gives CDR1 SQVTM, CDR2 ANQGSEA. It was with unique molecular identifiers that the TCRbeta library was prepared. TCRdb analysed the PCR reads with MiXCR anew, one entry per CDR3 protein. The table has some 440,000 distinct CDR3 sequences, about 16% seen once. Concerning this clonotype itself: Its antigen is currently unknown.

Overall study results and limits: Hyperexpanded clones declined; after one year, newly produced T cells mostly supplied diversity.

The clonotype originates from a boy less than two years old who had a stem cell transplant for Wiskott-Aldrich syndrome, so the T cells may come from the graft donor. The material was PBMCs, mostly from graft donor cells, obtained 360 days after TCRalphabeta/CD19-depleted stem cell transplant. The J gene is TRBJ2-7, the V gene TRBV29-1; 9 bases fit TRBD1. The CDR3 DNA reads TGCAGCGTGCGGACAGGGGCTACCTACGAGCAGTACTTC. Its translation is CSVRTGATYEQYF.